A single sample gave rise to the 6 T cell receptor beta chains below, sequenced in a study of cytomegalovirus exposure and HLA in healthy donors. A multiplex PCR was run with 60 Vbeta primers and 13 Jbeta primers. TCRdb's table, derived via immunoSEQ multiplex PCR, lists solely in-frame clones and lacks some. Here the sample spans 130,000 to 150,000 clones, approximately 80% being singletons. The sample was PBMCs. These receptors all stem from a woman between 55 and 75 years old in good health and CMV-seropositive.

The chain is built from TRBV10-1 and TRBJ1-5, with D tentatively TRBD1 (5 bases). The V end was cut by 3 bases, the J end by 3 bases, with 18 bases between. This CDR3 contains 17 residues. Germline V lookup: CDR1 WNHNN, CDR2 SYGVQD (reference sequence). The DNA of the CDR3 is TGCGCCAGCAGTGACGCGAAAAAGGGGATGGACAATCAGCCCCAGCATTTT. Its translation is CASSDAKKGMDNQPQHF.

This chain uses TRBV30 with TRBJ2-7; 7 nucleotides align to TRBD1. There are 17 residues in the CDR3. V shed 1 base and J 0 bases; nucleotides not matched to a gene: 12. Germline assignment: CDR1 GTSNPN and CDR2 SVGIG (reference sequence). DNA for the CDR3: TGTGCCTGGAGTGGGTCCCCGCACAGGGGCCCCTCCTACGAGCAGTACTTC. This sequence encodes CAWSGSPHRGPSYEQYF. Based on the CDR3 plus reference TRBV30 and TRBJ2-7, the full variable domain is SQTIHQWPATLVQPVGSPLSLECTVEGTSNPNLYWYRQAAGRGLQLLFYSVGIGQISSEVPQNLSASRPQDRQFILSSKKLLLSDSGFYLCAWSGSPHRGPSYEQYFGPGTRLTVT.

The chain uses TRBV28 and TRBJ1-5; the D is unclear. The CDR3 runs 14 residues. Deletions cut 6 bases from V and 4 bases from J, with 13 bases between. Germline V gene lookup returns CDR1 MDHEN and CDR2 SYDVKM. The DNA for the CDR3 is TGTGCCAGCAGCTCCTACAGCCCGAATCAGCCCCAGCATTTT. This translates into CASSSYSPNQPQHF.

Written as DNA, the CDR3 is TGTGCCAGCACCGGACTAGCGGGAACGACCGGGGAGCTGTTTTTT. Translated: CASTGLAGTTGELFF. The chain links TRBV7-6 to TRBJ2-2; the match to TRBD2 covers 12 bases. Per the germline V gene, CDR1 is SGHVS and CDR2 is FNYEAQ. CDR3 size: 15 residues. V lost 7 bases to trimming and J lost 5 bases; unmatched junction nucleotides: 5.

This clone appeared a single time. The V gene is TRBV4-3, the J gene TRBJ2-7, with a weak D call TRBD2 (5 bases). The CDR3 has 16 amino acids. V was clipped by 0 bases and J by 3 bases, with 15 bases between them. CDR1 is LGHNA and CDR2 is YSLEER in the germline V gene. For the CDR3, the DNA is TGCGCCAGCAGCCAAGATCTTGCGGGTGGGGACTACGAGCAGTACTTC. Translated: CASSQDLAGGDYEQYF.

The CDR3: CASSSSWRESNEQFF. In nucleotides, the CDR3 is TGTGCCAGCAGCTCGTCGTGGCGGGAGTCCAATGAGCAGTTCTTC. The chain links TRBV6-5 to TRBJ2-1; 7 bases agree with TRBD2. Germline V CDR1 and CDR2: MNHEY, SVGAGI. V was clipped by 6 bases and J by 6 bases; unmatched bases: 11. The CDR3 extends over 15 amino acids.